This T cell receptor beta chain was retrieved from a study of T cells in Graves' hyperthyroidism and ophthalmopathy. Overall study context: Staff took peripheral blood when the initial diagnosis was made, before any treatment began.

Ophthalmopathy patients all had a Clinical Activity Score of at least 3, a NOSPECS grade of at least 4 and disease under 3 months old. This clonotype was counted a few times. What it recognizes is unknown. General study points: The model's output predicted ophthalmopathy at a median of about 6.5 months prior to onset.

Amplification of TCR beta CDR3 regions was performed using RNA transcripts as template. Primed by the HTBI set, a first-round RT-PCR was run on the TCR CDR3. TCRdb analysed the multiplex PCR reads with MiXCR anew, one entry per CDR3 protein. The data show over 400,000 distinct CDR3 sequences, under 25% seen once. The sequencing sample was made of blood. The clonotype comes from a woman in her 70s with Graves' ophthalmopathy.

The CDR3 sequence: CASSLGITDTQYF. CDR3 nucleotides: TGTGCCAGCAGCTTAGGGATAACAGATACGCAGTATTTT. This chain joins TRBV7-2 and TRBJ2-3; D gene ambiguous. CDR3 length: 13 residues. Deletions cut 1 base from V and 3 bases from J, with 5 bases between. Germline CDR1 and CDR2: SGHTA and FQGNSA. The entire variable domain, with the rest obtained from reference TRBV7-2 and TRBJ2-3, is as follows: GAGVSQSPSNKVTEKGKDVELRCDPISGHTALYWYRQSLGQGLEFLIYFQGNSAPDKSGLPSDRFSAERTGGSVSTLTIQRTQQEDSAVYLCASSLGITDTQYFGPGTRLTVL.